The subject of this entry is one TCR beta chain. Antigen unknown. Germline lookup yields CDR1 DFQATT and CDR2 SNEGSKA (reference sequence). This CDR3 region has 14 residues. Trimming stripped 1 base from V and 8 bases from J, with 17 bases between. The entry originates in a study of T cells after yellow fever vaccination. On the study more broadly: Some fractions had low cell numbers, and these were prepared with SMART-Seq v4 Ultra Low Input.

Study-wide points: In post-booster samples, most primary-vaccination clones reappeared (about 95% CD4, around 87% CD8).

Making TCR cDNA involved 5'RACE template switching, which added UMIs and a universal primer site. TCRdb redid the calling of the 5' RACE reads with MiXCR, one entry per CDR3 protein. This table holds just under 600,000 distinct CDR3 sequences, less than 15% found once. This clonotype originated in a man aged 30 to 45 who received the YFV17D yellow fever vaccine. The sample here was PBMCs, taken on the day of the yellow fever booster vaccination. The genes are TRBV20-1 and TRBJ1-1; a weak D match, TRBD1 (5 bases). CDR3 nucleotide sequence: TGCAGTGCTAGAGTTGGCAATCAAGGGGCAGAAGCTTTCTTT. It is translated as CSARVGNQGAEAFF.